The 27 T cell receptor beta chains listed next were all sequenced from one sample in a study of T-cell reconstitution after alpha-beta-depleted transplantation in children. Construction of the TCRbeta library involved unique molecular identifiers. TCRdb fed the PCR reads into MiXCR, producing one record per CDR3 protein. The sample yields approximately 630,000 distinct CDR3 sequences, approximately 14% seen once. The material was PBMCs, obtained before TCRalphabeta/CD19-depleted stem cell transplant. These receptors were taken from a girl aged 2-10 years with congenital amegakaryocytic thrombocytopenia, due to receive a stem cell transplant.

The sample holds many counts of this clonotype. This chain links TRBV27 with TRBJ2-3; 9 bases agree with TRBD2. The germline V gene has CDR1 MNHEY and CDR2 SMNVEV (reference sequence). The CDR3 consists of 15 residues. The V segment lost 3 bases and the J segment 1 base; nucleotides outside the gene matches: 2. The CDR3 here is CASSLREGRTDTQYF. The CDR3 DNA follows: TGTGCCAGCAGTTTGCGGGAGGGCCGCACAGATACGCAGTATTTT.

This clonotype was recorded many times. The V call is TRBV24-1, the J call TRBJ2-1; maybe TRBD2 (6 bases). Trimming removed 8 bases from V and 7 bases from J, with 8 bases in between. The CDR3 extends over 11 amino acids. Germline CDR1 reads KGHDR; CDR2 reads SFDVKD. CDR3 loop: CATMGGNEQFF. The CDR3, as DNA: TGTGCCACCATGGGGGGAAATGAGCAGTTCTTC.

This clonotype turned up a few times. The rearrangement joins TRBV6-1 to TRBJ2-1, with 10 bases fitting TRBD2. Germline V gene data show CDR1 as MNHNS and CDR2 as SASEGT. This CDR3 region has 16 residues. The V and J ends lost 6 bases and 8 bases, in that order; junction bases with no gene match: 13. The CDR3 here is CASRERGGRFPDEQFF. CDR3 DNA sequence: TGTGCCAGCAGAGAGCGGGGGGGCCGATTTCCCGATGAGCAGTTCTTC.

At least ten counts were recorded for this clonotype. The CDR3: CASRDQNSYNEQFF. The CDR3 DNA is TGCGCCAGCAGGGACCAAAACTCCTACAATGAGCAGTTCTTC. The rearrangement joins TRBV5-1 to TRBJ2-1; D not certain. V lost 5 bases and J lost 0, with 9 bases in between. Germline V gene sequence: CDR1 SGHRS, CDR2 YFSETQ. This CDR3 has 14 amino acids.

The table lists this clonotype with a few counts. The chain has TRBV11-2 and TRBJ2-1; 9 positions match TRBD2. V dropped 6 bases and J dropped 7; count of bases not matched to a gene: 10. The CDR3 runs 15 residues. Germline values: CDR1 SGHAT, CDR2 FQNNGV. CDR3 in DNA: TGTGCCAGCAGGGAAGGACTAGCGAGAGGAAATGAGCAGTTCTTC. This encodes CASREGLARGNEQFF.

This clonotype was seen only a few times. V gene TRBV7-3 combines with J gene TRBJ2-1; D gene uncertain. V gave up 2 bases and J gave up 10 bases, with 6 bases separating them. This CDR3 has 11 residues. CDR1 and CDR2 from the germline V gene are SGHTA and FQGTGA. The CDR3 nucleotides are TGTGCCAGCAGCTTAGCGGAGGAGCAGTTCTTC. This encodes CASSLAEEQFF.

The sample holds many counts of this clonotype. V is TRBV5-1 and J is TRBJ1-2, with a tentative D call TRBD1 (6 bases). The CDR3 runs to 13 residues. V lost 0 bases, J lost 8 bases, and 11 bases lay in between. Per the germline V gene, CDR1 is SGHRS and CDR2 is YFSETQ. The CDR3 DNA follows: TGCGCCAGCAGCTTGGCCGAAGGGACAGGCTACACCTTC. Protein product: CASSLAEGTGYTF.

This clonotype appeared many times. V usage is TRBV20-1 and J usage is TRBJ2-2; the match to TRBD2 covers 8 bases. The ends lost 6 bases at V and 7 bases at J; junction bases unmatched: 7. The CDR3 covers 13 residues. CDR1 DFQATT and CDR2 SNEGSKA come from the germline V gene (reference sequence). CDR3 amino acids: CSASGRENGELFF. In DNA form, the CDR3 reads TGCAGTGCCTCCGGGAGGGAGAACGGGGAGCTGTTTTTT.

The chain employs TRBV9 and TRBJ2-3; 11 positions agree with TRBD2. Unmatched junction bases numbered 8, after V lost 4 bases and J lost 4 bases. CDR1 is SGDLS, CDR2 YYNGEE, per germline. The CDR3 is 16 amino acids. The CDR3 loop reads CASSTTSGITSDTQYF. CDR3 nucleotide sequence: TGTGCCAGCAGCACGACTAGCGGGATCACCTCAGATACGCAGTATTTT.

This chain joins TRBV20-1 and TRBJ1-1, with 9 bases that match TRBD1. Losses at the gene ends were 0 bases for V and 1 base for J; bases not matched to a gene: 6. This CDR3 has 16 amino acids. The germline V gene encodes CDR1 DFQATT and CDR2 SNEGSKA (reference sequence). The CDR3 sequence is CSARDRTGAANTEAFF. CDR3 in DNA: TGCAGTGCTAGAGATAGGACAGGGGCAGCGAACACTGAAGCTTTCTTT.

This clonotype has ten or more counts. The chain uses TRBV5-1 and TRBJ1-4, with no clear D. The CDR3 spans 16 residues. V was cut by 0 bases and J by 4 bases, with 13 bases left in between. Germline CDR1 is SGHRS and CDR2 is YFSETQ. The CDR3 coding sequence is TGCGCCAGCAGCTTGGGGGTCGAGCGAAGTAATGAAAAACTGTTTTTT. Translated, it gives CASSLGVERSNEKLFF.

This clonotype showed up just a few times. The chain joins TRBV25-1 to TRBJ2-3; perhaps TRBD1 as D (6 bases). This CDR3 contains 15 residues. The V end was cut by 3 bases, the J end by 2 bases, with 12 bases between. Per germline, CDR1 MGHDK and CDR2 SYGVNS. Here the CDR3 DNA reads TGTGCCAGCAGTGAGAGGACAGCCCACACAGATACGCAGTATTTT. Residues: CASSERTAHTDTQYF.

The chain is built from TRBV7-9 and TRBJ2-3, with TRBD1 identical over 11 bases. The CDR3 is 16 residues long. The germline V gene encodes CDR1 SEHNR and CDR2 FQNEAQ (reference sequence). V was pared by 5 bases and J by 3 bases, with 7 bases of the junction left unmatched. The CDR3 protein is CASSLTGTGGTDTQYF. The CDR3 DNA sequence: TGTGCCAGCAGCCTAACCGGGACAGGGGGAACAGATACGCAGTATTTT.

This clonotype appeared a few times. The chain couples TRBV6-2 or TRBV6-3 to TRBJ2-5; possible D gene TRBD2, 5 bases. CDR1 and CDR2 from the germline V gene are MNHEY and SVGEGT. CDR3 length: 13 amino acids. The V gene lost 6 bases and the J gene lost 5 bases, with 13 bases spanning the gap. The CDR3 sequence is CASRARRQETQYF. In DNA form, the CDR3 reads TGTGCCAGCAGGGCTAGGAGGCAGGAGACCCAGTACTTC.

The table lists this clonotype with many counts. The rearrangement joins TRBV11-2 to TRBJ1-2, with 7 nucleotides matching TRBD1. The CDR3 loop spans 17 amino acids. With V trimmed by 0 bases and J by 7 bases, 14 bases remained unmatched. Germline lookup yields CDR1 SGHAT and CDR2 FQNNGV. CDR3 sequence reads: CASSLEVWTGLSRGYTF. DNA of the CDR3: TGTGCCAGCAGCTTAGAGGTTTGGACAGGCCTCTCTCGTGGCTACACCTTC.

This clonotype was observed many times. The gene calls are TRBV20-1 and TRBJ2-1, with 11 bases aligning to TRBD2. The CDR3 has 14 amino acids. The J segment lost 9 bases and the V segment lost 6 bases, leaving 10 bases of the junction unmatched. Germline V gives CDR1 DFQATT, CDR2 SNEGSKA (reference sequence). For the CDR3, the DNA is TGCAGTGCACTTACTAGCGGGAGCCTTAGTGAGCAGTTCTTC. Amino acid sequence: CSALTSGSLSEQFF.

The CDR3 loop reads CASNPRLAGDNEQFF. Written as DNA, the CDR3 is TGCGCCAGCAACCCTCGGCTAGCGGGGGACAATGAGCAGTTCTTC. V gene TRBV5-1 combines with J gene TRBJ2-1; 10 nucleotides match TRBD2. Germline V gene lookup returns CDR1 SGHRS and CDR2 YFSETQ. This CDR3 is built from 15 residues. Losses at the gene ends were 6 bases for V and 5 bases for J; bases not matched to a gene: 8.

Only a few counts were recorded for this clonotype. The chain joins TRBV25-1 to TRBJ2-3; 15 bases are a match to TRBD2. Germline CDR1 and CDR2: MGHDK and SYGVNS. V lost 5 bases and J lost 0; bases outside the gene matches: 18. This CDR3 has 22 residues. The CDR3 sequence: CASSPSFWTSGREGTSTDTQYF. CDR3 bases: TGTGCCAGCAGTCCAAGCTTCTGGACTAGCGGGAGGGAGGGAACTAGCACAGATACGCAGTATTTT.

This clonotype was recorded at least ten times. The gene calls are TRBV5-1 and TRBJ2-2, with D perhaps matching TRBD2 (5 bases). Per the germline V gene, CDR1 is SGHRS and CDR2 is YFSETQ. The V gene lost 0 bases and the J gene lost 3 bases, with 15 bases spanning the gap. CDR3 size: 17 residues. This CDR3 is CASSLVIGIGDTGELFF. CDR3 DNA: TGCGCCAGCAGCTTGGTGATCGGGATTGGAGACACCGGGGAGCTGTTTTTT.

In its sample, this clonotype was seen many times. The chain has TRBV12-3 or TRBV12-4 and TRBJ1-5, with 7 bases identical to TRBD1. J gave up 4 bases and V 3 bases, and 12 bases lay outside the gene matches. The CDR3 sequence is 17 residues long. This CDR3 is CASSFSKGAGANQPQHF. CDR3 DNA sequence: TGTGCCAGCAGTTTTTCAAAGGGGGCAGGGGCGAATCAGCCCCAGCATTTT.

The chain employs TRBV6-2 or TRBV6-3 and TRBJ1-1; D is perhaps TRBD1 (6 bases). CDR1 and CDR2 from the germline V gene are MNHEY and SVGEGT. V was shortened by 7 bases and J by 2 bases, with 17 bases between the two germline ends. The CDR3 consists of 15 residues. The CDR3 reads CASNKRFRGNTEAFF. CDR3 in DNA: TGTGCCAGCAACAAAAGGTTCAGGGGAAACACTGAAGCTTTCTTT.

The chain has TRBV20-1 and TRBJ1-6; 8 positions agree with TRBD1. The CDR3 length is 15 residues. V lost 3 bases to trimming and J lost 1 base; unmatched junction nucleotides: 2. Germline V gene data show CDR1 as DFQATT and CDR2 as SNEGSKA (reference sequence). The CDR3 DNA reads as TGCAGTGCTAGCCAGGGGGCTTCCTATAATTCACCCCTCCACTTT. This codes for CSASQGASYNSPLHF.

Of note for this clonotype: Just one base apart from a much larger clone, this may be a read error. The chain links TRBV20-1 to TRBJ2-7, with D maybe TRBD2 (5 bases). The germline CDR1 and CDR2 sequences are DFQATT and SNEGSKA (reference sequence). The CDR3 totals 15 residues. Written as DNA, the CDR3 is TGCAGTGCTAGAGAGGACCGTAGCCTAGACTACGAGCAGCACTTC. Translated, it gives CSAREDRSLDYEQHF.

Only a few counts were recorded for this clonotype. The V gene is TRBV2, the J gene TRBJ2-1; 8 nucleotides align to TRBD1. Per germline, CDR1 SNHLY and CDR2 FYNNEI. The ends lost 6 bases at V and 2 bases at J; junction bases unmatched: 6. The CDR3 is 15 residues long. The CDR3 sequence: CASRDRDRPYNEQFF. The CDR3 DNA sequence: TGTGCCAGCAGGGACCGGGACAGGCCCTACAATGAGCAGTTCTTC.

This clonotype has a count of ten or more. The chain has TRBV7-9 and TRBJ2-1; D uncertain. Germline CDR1 and CDR2: SEHNR and FQNEAQ (reference sequence). The CDR3 sequence is 16 residues long. Trimming removed 2 bases at V and 1 base at J, with 12 bases between. CDR3 protein: CASSLLVGTSYNEQFF. The CDR3 region has the DNA TGTGCCAGCAGCTTACTTGTCGGTACTTCCTACAATGAGCAGTTCTTC.

This sequence joins TRBV20-1 and TRBJ2-2; D remains ambiguous. Germline V gives CDR1 DFQATT, CDR2 SNEGSKA (reference sequence). This CDR3 has 16 amino acids. V was trimmed by 1 base and J by 0 bases, leaving 12 bases between them. The CDR3 coding sequence is TGCAGTGCTAGAGCCCAGACAACATCGAACACCGGGGAGCTGTTTTTT. Its protein is CSARAQTTSNTGELFF.

A few counts support this clonotype. The J gene is TRBJ2-5, the V gene TRBV2; TRBD2 aligns across 11 bases. This CDR3 comprises 16 residues. V shed 6 bases and J 1 base; nucleotides not matched to a gene: 7. Germline V lookup: CDR1 SNHLY, CDR2 FYNNEI. The CDR3 DNA reads TGTGCCAGCAGAGAACCGGGACTAGCGGTCCAAGAGACCCAGTACTTC. Translated: CASREPGLAVQETQYF.